Included here is one TCR beta chain sequence, with context. Its antigen is still unknown. Per germline, CDR1 LGHNT and CDR2 FRNRAP. The ends were cut back, 1 base at V and 4 bases at J, with 16 bases in the middle. The CDR3 sequence is 16 residues long. This sample stems from a study of cytomegalovirus exposure and HLA in healthy donors. Researchers ran the PCR with 60 Vbeta and 13 Jbeta primers. Repertoires were generated with immunoSEQ multiplex PCR, while TCRdb's copy carries only in-frame clones and drops some. Among some 90,000 clones listed, around 68% were seen once. Overall study results and limits: Some V segments could not be told apart, so they were left out, TRBV6-2 and TRBV6-3 among them. Sequences of the TCR beta chain were said to predict the HLA-A and HLA-B alleles of most subjects accurately.

Sequenced input: PBMCs. This receptor was obtained from a man in his fifties or sixties in good health and CMV-seronegative. This chain joins TRBV12-5 and TRBJ1-2, with TRBD1 as a possible D gene (6 bases). The CDR3: CASGLGDTFTAYGYTF. CDR3 sequence (DNA): TGTGCTAGTGGTTTGGGGGACACCTTCACCGCCTATGGCTACACCTTC.